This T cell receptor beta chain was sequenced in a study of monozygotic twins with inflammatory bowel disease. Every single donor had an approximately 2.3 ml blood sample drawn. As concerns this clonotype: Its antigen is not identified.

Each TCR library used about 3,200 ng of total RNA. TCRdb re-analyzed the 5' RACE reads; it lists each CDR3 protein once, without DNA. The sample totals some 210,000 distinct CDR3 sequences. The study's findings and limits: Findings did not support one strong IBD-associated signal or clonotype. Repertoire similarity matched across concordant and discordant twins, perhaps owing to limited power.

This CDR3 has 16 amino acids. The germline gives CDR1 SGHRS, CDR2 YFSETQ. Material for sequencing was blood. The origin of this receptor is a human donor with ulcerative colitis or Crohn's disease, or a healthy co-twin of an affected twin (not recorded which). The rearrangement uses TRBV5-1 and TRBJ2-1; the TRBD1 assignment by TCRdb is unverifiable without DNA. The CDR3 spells CASSLGGSTGDNEQFF.